Shown below are 16 T cell receptor beta chains from a single sample sequenced in a study of cytomegalovirus exposure and HLA in healthy donors. Primers included in the PCR were 60 Vbeta and 13 Jbeta primers. The assay was immunoSEQ multiplex PCR, and TCRdb's table has in-frame clones only and misses some. Of tens of thousands of clones in the sample, about two thirds were seen once. The sample taken for sequencing was PBMCs. The receptors were gathered from a human donor in good health.

This chain links TRBV2 with TRBJ2-5; D gene ambiguous. The DNA matches TRBJ2-7 better at its end, which makes the J call doubtful. The germline V gene encodes CDR1 SNHLY and CDR2 FYNNEI. This CDR3 is built from 13 residues. In nucleotides, the CDR3 is TGTGCCAGCAGACCCGGACGGTGGGGCGAGCAGTACTTC. It specifies CASRPGRWGEQYF.

The V call is TRBV7-9, the J call TRBJ1-2, with 8 bases matching TRBD1. CDR1 and CDR2 from the germline V gene are SEHNR and FQNEAQ (reference sequence). Trimming took 5 bases from V and 8 from J; bases not matched to a gene: 16. The CDR3 length is 16 residues. The chain's CDR3 is CASSLTPYYRGNGYTF. In DNA form, the CDR3 reads TGTGCCAGCAGCCTTACACCGTACTACAGGGGGAACGGCTACACCTTC.

This clone was found a few times. V and J are TRBV30 and TRBJ1-2; D is undetermined. Deletions cut 0 bases from V and 5 bases from J, with 7 bases between. The CDR3 consists of 12 residues. Germline CDR1 and CDR2: GTSNPN and SVGIG (reference sequence). CDR3 coding DNA: TGTGCCTGGAGTGTATCCGGTTATGGCTACACCTTC. This gives the protein CAWSVSGYGYTF. Filled out from reference TRBV30 and TRBJ1-2, the complete variable domain reads SQTIHQWPATLVQPVGSPLSLECTVEGTSNPNLYWYRQAAGRGLQLLFYSVGIGQISSEVPQNLSASRPQDRQFILSSKKLLLSDSGFYLCAWSVSGYGYTFGSGTRLTVV.

This chain uses TRBV7-9 with TRBJ1-2, with 7 nucleotides matching TRBD1. The V gene's germline CDR1 is SEHNR and CDR2 FQNEAQ (reference sequence). The CDR3 has 15 amino acids. V was pared by 5 bases and J by 0 bases, with 6 bases of the junction left unmatched. The CDR3 region is CASSRGGTANYGYTF. The CDR3 region has the DNA TGTGCCAGCAGCCGGGGGGGGACAGCTAACTATGGCTACACCTTC. Drawing the rest from reference TRBV7-9 and TRBJ1-2, the complete variable domain is DTGVSQNPRHKITKRGQNVTFRCDPISEHNRLYWYRQTLGQGPEFLTYFQNEAQLEKSRLLSDRFSAERPKGSFSTLEIQRTEQGDSAMYLCASSRGGTANYGYTFGSGTRLTVV.

This clone was found a few times. V usage is TRBV18 and J usage is TRBJ2-7; maybe TRBD1 (5 bases). In germline, CDR1 is KGHSH, CDR2 LQKENI. Trimming pared 1 base from V and 0 bases from J, leaving 7 bases between. The CDR3 contains 14 residues. This CDR3 is CASSPRQSSYEQYF. The CDR3 DNA sequence: TGTGCCAGCTCACCACGACAGTCCTCCTACGAGCAGTACTTC.

The chain couples TRBV11-2 to TRBJ2-7; possibly TRBD2 for D (6 bases). V was pared by 1 base and J by 3 bases, with 13 bases between. The CDR3 sequence is 15 residues long. CDR1 and CDR2 from the germline V gene are SGHAT and FQNNGV. The CDR3 sequence: CASSLGPRRVYEQYF. In DNA, the CDR3 is TGTGCCAGCAGCTTAGGTCCCCGGAGGGTCTACGAGCAGTACTTC.

Within the sample, this clone is medium-sized. V gene TRBV5-4 combines with J gene TRBJ1-4; 7 nucleotides agree with TRBD1. This CDR3 comprises 15 residues. The V gene's germline CDR1 is SGHNT and CDR2 YYREEE (reference sequence). After removal of 3 bases from V and 4 bases from J, the junction contained 6 bases not matched to a gene. CDR3 bases: TGTGCCAGCAGCTCCCAACAGGGGAGTAATGAAAAACTGTTTTTT. It encodes CASSSQQGSNEKLFF. The whole variable domain, filled in from reference TRBV5-4 and TRBJ1-4, reads ETGVTQSPTHLIKTRGQQVTLRCSSQSGHNTVSWYQQALGQGPQFIFQYYREEENGRGNFPPRFSGLQFPNYSSELNVNALELDDSALYLCASSSQQGSNEKLFFGSGTQLSVL.

This rearrangement joins TRBV7-8 to TRBJ1-1; TRBD1 matches at 9 bases. Trimming took 5 bases from V and 4 from J; bases not matched to a gene: 11. Germline V gives CDR1 SGHVS, CDR2 FQNEAQ. CDR3 length: 16 amino acids. The CDR3 is CASSELHRGRGTEAFF. DNA of the CDR3: TGTGCCAGCAGCGAACTACACAGGGGGCGCGGCACTGAAGCTTTCTTT.

This chain joins TRBV19 and TRBJ2-3; TRBD1 aligns across 9 bases. CDR1 is LNHDA, CDR2 SQIVND, per germline (reference sequence). V was pared by 5 bases and J by 5 bases, with 11 bases of the junction left unmatched. This CDR3 has 16 amino acids. CDR3 region: CASSVQRQGGGDTQYF. The CDR3 DNA reads as TGTGCCAGTAGTGTTCAGCGACAGGGGGGGGGAGATACGCAGTATTTT.

The chain is built from TRBV29-1 and TRBJ1-1; no reliable D call. Germline CDR1 is SQVTM and CDR2 is ANQGSEA. The CDR3 has 13 amino acids. Trimming shortened V by 3 bases and J by 4 bases, and 12 bases separated the two germline ends. The CDR3 reads CSVDVDLPTEAFF. The CDR3 region has the DNA TGCAGCGTTGATGTGGACTTACCCACTGAAGCTTTCTTT.

This clone was observed a handful of times. The gene calls are TRBV5-1 and TRBJ1-4; tentative D call: TRBD1 (6 bases). The CDR3 is 17 residues long. The V gene lost 0 bases and the J gene lost 4 bases, with 16 bases spanning the gap. Germline assignment: CDR1 SGHRS and CDR2 YFSETQ. As DNA, the CDR3 is TGCGCCAGCAGCTTGGATCCCCTTAGACAGGATAATGAAAAACTGTTTTTT. It translates to CASSLDPLRQDNEKLFF.

The J gene is TRBJ2-7, the V gene TRBV5-6; maybe TRBD1 (6 bases). Trimming took off 2 bases at V and 2 bases at J, with 14 bases between the two ends. CDR3 length: 15 amino acids. Per germline, CDR1 SGHDT and CDR2 YYEEEE. CDR3 in amino acids: CASSFIGTPPYEQYF. The CDR3 nucleotides are TGTGCCAGCAGCTTTATTGGGACACCCCCCTACGAGCAGTACTTC.

The gene calls are TRBV7-9 and TRBJ2-3; 8 nucleotides agree with TRBD1. In germline, CDR1 is SEHNR, CDR2 FQNEAQ (reference sequence). The J segment lost 2 bases and the V segment lost 5 bases, leaving 6 bases of the junction unmatched. The CDR3 extends over 15 amino acids. DNA of the CDR3: TGTGCCAGCAGCCAAAGGACAGGGACCACAGATACGCAGTATTTT. Residues: CASSQRTGTTDTQYF.

The CDR3, as DNA: TGTGCCAGCATCCGAGGACAGGGGGCAGGAACTGAAGCTTTCTTT. It encodes CASIRGQGAGTEAFF. V and J are TRBV6-1 and TRBJ1-1; 11 bases align to TRBD1. CDR3 length: 15 amino acids. Germline CDR1 MNHNS, CDR2 SASEGT. The ends lost 7 bases at V and 5 bases at J; junction bases unmatched: 9.

Remarks on this clone: The conserved closing phenylalanine or tryptophan is absent in this CDR3, likely reflecting a read error. This chain joins TRBV29-1 and TRBJ1-6; TRBD1 matches at 7 bases. Germline V gene sequence: CDR1 SQVTM, CDR2 ANQGSEA. V gave up 5 bases and J gave up 5 bases; unmatched junction bases: 6. The CDR3 runs 14 residues. CDR3 region: CSVKATGDNSPLHL. CDR3 in DNA: TGCAGCGTTAAAGCTACAGGGGATAATTCACCCCTCCACCTT.

Points on this clone: The junction departs from the called germline gene at one end, perhaps through a read error. The chain combines TRBV30 with TRBJ2-1, with D unresolved. Germline V gene lookup returns CDR1 GTSNPN and CDR2 SVGIG (reference sequence). The CDR3 extends over 8 amino acids. The chain's CDR3 is CAWSGTLF. In DNA form, the CDR3 reads TGTGCCTGGAGTGGAACTCTCTTC.